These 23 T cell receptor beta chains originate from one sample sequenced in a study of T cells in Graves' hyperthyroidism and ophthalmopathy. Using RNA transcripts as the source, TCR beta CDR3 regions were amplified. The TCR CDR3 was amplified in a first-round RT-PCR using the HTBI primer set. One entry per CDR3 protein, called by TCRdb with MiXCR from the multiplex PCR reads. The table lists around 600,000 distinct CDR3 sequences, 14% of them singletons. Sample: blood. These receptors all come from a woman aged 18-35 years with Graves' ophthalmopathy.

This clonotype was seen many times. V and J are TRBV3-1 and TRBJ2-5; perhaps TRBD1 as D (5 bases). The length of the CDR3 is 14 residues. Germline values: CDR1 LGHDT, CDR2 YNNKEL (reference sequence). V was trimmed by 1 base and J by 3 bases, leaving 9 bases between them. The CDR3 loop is CASSQVYRKETQYF. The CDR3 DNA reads TGTGCCAGCAGCCAAGTCTACAGGAAAGAGACCCAGTACTTC.

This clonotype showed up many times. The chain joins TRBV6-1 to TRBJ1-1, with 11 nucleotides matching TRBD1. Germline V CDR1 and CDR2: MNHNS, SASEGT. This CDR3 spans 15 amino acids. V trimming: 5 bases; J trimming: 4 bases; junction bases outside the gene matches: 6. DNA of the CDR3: TGTGCCAGCAGTTGGGACAGGGGGGGGGGCACTGAAGCTTTCTTT. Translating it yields CASSWDRGGGTEAFF.

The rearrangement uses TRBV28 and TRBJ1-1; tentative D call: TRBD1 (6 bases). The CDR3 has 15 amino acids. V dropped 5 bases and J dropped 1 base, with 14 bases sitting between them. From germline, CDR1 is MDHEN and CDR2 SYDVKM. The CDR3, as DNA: TGTGCCAGCAGTCGGGTTGAGGGGGGGAACACTGAAGCTTTCTTT. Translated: CASSRVEGGNTEAFF.

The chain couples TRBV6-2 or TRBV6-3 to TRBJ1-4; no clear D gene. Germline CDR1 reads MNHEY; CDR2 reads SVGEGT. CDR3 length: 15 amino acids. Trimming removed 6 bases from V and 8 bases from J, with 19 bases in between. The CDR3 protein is CASSIEGGHGEKLFF. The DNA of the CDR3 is TGTGCCAGCAGCATTGAGGGAGGCCACGGGGAAAAACTGTTTTTT.

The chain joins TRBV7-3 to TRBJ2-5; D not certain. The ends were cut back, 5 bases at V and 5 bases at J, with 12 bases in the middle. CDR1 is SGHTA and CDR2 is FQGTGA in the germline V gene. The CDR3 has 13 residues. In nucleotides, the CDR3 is TGTGCCAGCAGCCGTAACTACTTGGAGACCCAGTACTTC. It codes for CASSRNYLETQYF.

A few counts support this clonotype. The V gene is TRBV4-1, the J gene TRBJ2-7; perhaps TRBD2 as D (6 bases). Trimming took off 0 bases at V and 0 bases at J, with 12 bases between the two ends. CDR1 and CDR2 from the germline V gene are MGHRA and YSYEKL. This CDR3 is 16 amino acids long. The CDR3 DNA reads TGCGCCAGCAGCCAAGATGTAGGAGGGGTCTCCTACGAGCAGTACTTC. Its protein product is CASSQDVGGVSYEQYF.

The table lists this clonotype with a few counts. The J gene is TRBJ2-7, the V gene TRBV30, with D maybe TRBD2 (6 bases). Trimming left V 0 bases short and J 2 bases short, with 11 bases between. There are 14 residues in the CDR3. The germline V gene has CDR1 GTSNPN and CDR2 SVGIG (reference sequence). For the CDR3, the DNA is TGTGCCTGGAGTGTCCGACTAGTGGCCTACGAGCAGTACTTC. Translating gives CAWSVRLVAYEQYF.

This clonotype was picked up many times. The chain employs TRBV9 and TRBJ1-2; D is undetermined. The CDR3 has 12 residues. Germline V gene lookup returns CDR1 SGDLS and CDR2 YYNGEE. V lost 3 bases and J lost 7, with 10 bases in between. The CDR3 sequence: CASSEGFGGYTF. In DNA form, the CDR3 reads TGTGCCAGCAGCGAGGGTTTCGGTGGCTACACCTTC.

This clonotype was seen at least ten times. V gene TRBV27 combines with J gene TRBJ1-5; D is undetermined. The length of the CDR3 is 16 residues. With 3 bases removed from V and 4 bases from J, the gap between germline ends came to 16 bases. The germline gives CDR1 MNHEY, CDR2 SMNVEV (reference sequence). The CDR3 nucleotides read TGTGCCAGCAGTTTCCCCCCGGACGGGAGAAATCAGCCCCAGCATTTT. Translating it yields CASSFPPDGRNQPQHF.

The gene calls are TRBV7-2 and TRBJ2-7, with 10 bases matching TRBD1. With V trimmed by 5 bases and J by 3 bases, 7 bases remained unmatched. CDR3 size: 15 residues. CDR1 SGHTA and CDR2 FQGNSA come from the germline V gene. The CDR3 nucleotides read TGTGCCAGCAGCGACGGGGACAGGGGTTACTACGAGCAGTACTTC. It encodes CASSDGDRGYYEQYF.

This CDR3 is CASSRLGGYEQYF. The CDR3 region has the DNA TGTGCCAGCAGCCGACTAGGTGGTTACGAGCAGTACTTC. This rearrangement joins TRBV27 to TRBJ2-7; D may be TRBD2 (6 bases). The V and J ends lost 6 bases and 4 bases respectively, with 13 bases between them. The CDR3 is 13 amino acids. Per germline, CDR1 MNHEY and CDR2 SMNVEV (reference sequence).

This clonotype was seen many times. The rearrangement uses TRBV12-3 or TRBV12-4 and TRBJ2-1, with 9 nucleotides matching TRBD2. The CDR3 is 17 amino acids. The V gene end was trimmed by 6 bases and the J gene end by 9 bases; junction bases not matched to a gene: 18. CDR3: CASRLRPILAGAGEQFF. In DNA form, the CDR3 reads TGTGCCAGCAGACTAAGGCCTATTTTAGCGGGAGCGGGTGAGCAGTTCTTC.

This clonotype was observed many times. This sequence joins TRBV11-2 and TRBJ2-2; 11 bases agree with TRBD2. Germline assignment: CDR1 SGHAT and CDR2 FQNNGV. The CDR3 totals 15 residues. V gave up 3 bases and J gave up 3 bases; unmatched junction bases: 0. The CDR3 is CASSLGLADTGELFF. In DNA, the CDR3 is TGTGCCAGCAGCTTGGGACTAGCGGACACCGGGGAGCTGTTTTTT. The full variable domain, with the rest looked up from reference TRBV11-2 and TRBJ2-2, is EAGVAQSPRYKIIEKRQSVAFWCNPISGHATLYWYQQILGQGPKLLIQFQNNGVVDDSQLPKDRFSAERLKGVDSTLKIQPAKLEDSAVYLCASSLGLADTGELFFGEGSRLTVL.

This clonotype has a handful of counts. CDR3 nucleotides: TGCGCCAGCAGCCGGGCGGTGGTATGGGGGGACAACTATGGCTACACCTTC. It translates to CASSRAVVWGDNYGYTF. V and J are TRBV4-1 and TRBJ1-2, with a possible D match to TRBD1 (5 bases). In germline, CDR1 is MGHRA, CDR2 YSYEKL. V lost 4 bases and J 2 bases, leaving 20 bases between the germline ends. The CDR3 loop spans 17 amino acids.

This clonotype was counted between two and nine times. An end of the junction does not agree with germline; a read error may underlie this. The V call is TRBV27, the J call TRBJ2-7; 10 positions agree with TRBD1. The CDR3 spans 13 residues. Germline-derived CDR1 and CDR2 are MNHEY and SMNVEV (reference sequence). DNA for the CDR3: TGTACCAGCAGTCGACAGGGGGCGAGAGAGCAGTACTTC. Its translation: CTSSRQGAREQYF.

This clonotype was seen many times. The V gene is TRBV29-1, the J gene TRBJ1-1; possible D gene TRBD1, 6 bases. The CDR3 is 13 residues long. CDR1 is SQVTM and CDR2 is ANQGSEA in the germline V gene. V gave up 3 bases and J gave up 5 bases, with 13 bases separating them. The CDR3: CSVDGGGGTEAFF. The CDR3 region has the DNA TGCAGCGTTGACGGGGGCGGTGGGACTGAAGCTTTCTTT.

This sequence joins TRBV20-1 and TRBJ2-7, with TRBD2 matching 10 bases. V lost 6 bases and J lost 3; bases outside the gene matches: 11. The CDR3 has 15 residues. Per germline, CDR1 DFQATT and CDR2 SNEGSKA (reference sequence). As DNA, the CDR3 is TGCAGTGCCCCCAGACCACTAGCGGGACACTACGAGCAGTACTTC. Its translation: CSAPRPLAGHYEQYF.

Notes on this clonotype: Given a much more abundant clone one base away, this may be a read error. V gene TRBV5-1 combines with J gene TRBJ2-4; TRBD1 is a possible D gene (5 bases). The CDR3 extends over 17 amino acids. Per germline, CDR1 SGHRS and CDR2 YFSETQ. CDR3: CASSLTGGTLAKNIRYF. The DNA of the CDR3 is TGCGCCAGCAGCTTGACAGGTGGAACTTTAGCCAAAAACATTCGGTACTTC.

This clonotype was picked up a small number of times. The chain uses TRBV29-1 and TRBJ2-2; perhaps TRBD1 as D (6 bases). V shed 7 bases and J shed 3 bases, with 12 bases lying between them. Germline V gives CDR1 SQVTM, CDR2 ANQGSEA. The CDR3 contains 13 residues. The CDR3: CSAMTGDTGELFF. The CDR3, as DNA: TGCAGCGCCATGACAGGAGACACCGGGGAGCTGTTTTTT.

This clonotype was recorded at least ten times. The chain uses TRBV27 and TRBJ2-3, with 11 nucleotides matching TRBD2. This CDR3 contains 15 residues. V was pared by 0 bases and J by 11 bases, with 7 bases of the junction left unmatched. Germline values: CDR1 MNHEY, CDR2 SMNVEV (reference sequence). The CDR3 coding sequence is TGTGCCAGCAGTTTATCGCCTAGCGGGGGGTCCGAGCAGTATTTT. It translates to CASSLSPSGGSEQYF.

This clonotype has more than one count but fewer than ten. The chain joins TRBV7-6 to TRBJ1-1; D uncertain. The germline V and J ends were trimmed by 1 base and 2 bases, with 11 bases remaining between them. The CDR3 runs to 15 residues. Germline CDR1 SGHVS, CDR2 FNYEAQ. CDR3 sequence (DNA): TGTGCCAGCAGCTTAGATTTGTGGGGTAACACTGAAGCTTTCTTT. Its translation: CASSLDLWGNTEAFF.

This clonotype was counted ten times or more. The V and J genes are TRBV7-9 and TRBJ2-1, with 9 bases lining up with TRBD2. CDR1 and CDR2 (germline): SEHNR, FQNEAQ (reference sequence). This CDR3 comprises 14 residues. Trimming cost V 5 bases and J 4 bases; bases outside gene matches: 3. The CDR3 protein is CASSVGLAYNEQFF. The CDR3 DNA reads TGTGCCAGCAGCGTAGGACTAGCGTACAATGAGCAGTTCTTC. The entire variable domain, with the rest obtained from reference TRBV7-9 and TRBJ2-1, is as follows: DTGVSQNPRHKITKRGQNVTFRCDPISEHNRLYWYRQTLGQGPEFLTYFQNEAQLEKSRLLSDRFSAERPKGSFSTLEIQRTEQGDSAMYLCASSVGLAYNEQFFGPGTRLTVL.

CDR3 protein: CASTARRTGLSSHGQYF. The CDR3 DNA reads as TGTGCCAGCACGGCAAGAAGGACAGGATTGAGCTCCCACGGGCAGTACTTC. This chain connects TRBV6-1 to TRBJ2-7; 7 bases map to TRBD1. Germline values: CDR1 MNHNS, CDR2 SASEGT. The CDR3 sequence is 17 residues long. The ends lost 7 bases at V and 9 bases at J; junction bases unmatched: 24.